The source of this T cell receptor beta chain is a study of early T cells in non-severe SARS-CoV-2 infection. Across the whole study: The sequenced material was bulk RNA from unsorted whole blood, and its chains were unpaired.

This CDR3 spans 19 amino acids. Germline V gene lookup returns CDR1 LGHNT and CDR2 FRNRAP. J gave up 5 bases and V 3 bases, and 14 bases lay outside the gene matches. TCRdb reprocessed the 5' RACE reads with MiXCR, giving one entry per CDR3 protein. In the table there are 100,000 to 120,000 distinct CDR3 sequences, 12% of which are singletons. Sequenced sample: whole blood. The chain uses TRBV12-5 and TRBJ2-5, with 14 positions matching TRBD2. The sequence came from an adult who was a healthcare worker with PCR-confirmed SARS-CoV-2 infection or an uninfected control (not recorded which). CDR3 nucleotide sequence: TGTGCTAGTGGTTTTGCCAGACCGGGACTAGCGGGAGAGGAGGAGACCCAGTACTTC. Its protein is CASGFARPGLAGEEETQYF.